What follows is one T cell receptor (beta chain) and its context. In germline, CDR1 is LNHDA, CDR2 SQIVND (reference sequence). With V trimmed by 9 bases and J by 3 bases, 18 bases remained unmatched. The CDR3 covers 17 residues. Molecular barcoding with unique molecular identifiers was used for the TCRbeta library. From the PCR reads, TCRdb called clonotypes with MiXCR, one entry per CDR3 protein. The sample consists of fewer than 130,000 distinct CDR3 sequences, approximately 10% of them appearing once. The data derive from a study of T-cell reconstitution after alpha-beta-depleted transplantation in children.

The sequenced sample was PBMCs from the stem cell graft donor, obtained from the stem cell graft. This clonotype originated in a human donor who donated a stem cell graft to a child with acute lymphoblastic leukemia. This chain links TRBV19 with TRBJ2-7; TRBD1 aligns across 9 bases. The CDR3 DNA reads TGTGCCAGCGCTATATTAGGGGGACAGGGTATCGGCTACGAGCAGTACTTC. Translated: CASAILGGQGIGYEQYF.